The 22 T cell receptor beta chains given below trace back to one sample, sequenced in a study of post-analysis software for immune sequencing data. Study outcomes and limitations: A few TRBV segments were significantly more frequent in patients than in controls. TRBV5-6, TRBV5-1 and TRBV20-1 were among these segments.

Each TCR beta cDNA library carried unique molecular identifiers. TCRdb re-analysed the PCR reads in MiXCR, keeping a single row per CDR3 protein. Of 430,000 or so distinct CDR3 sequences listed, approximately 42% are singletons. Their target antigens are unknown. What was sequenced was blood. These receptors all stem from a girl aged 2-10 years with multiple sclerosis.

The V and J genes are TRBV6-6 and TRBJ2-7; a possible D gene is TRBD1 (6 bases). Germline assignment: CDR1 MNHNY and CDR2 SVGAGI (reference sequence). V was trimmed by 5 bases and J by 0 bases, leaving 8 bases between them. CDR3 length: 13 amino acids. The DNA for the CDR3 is TGTGCCAGCAGTCGGGACATCTCCTACGAGCAGTACTTC. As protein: CASSRDISYEQYF.

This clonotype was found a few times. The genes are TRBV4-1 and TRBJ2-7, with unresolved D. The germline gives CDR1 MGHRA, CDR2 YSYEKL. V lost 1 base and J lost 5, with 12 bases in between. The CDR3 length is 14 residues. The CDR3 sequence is CASSQALEFDEQYF. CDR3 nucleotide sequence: TGCGCCAGCAGCCAAGCCCTGGAGTTCGACGAGCAGTACTTC.

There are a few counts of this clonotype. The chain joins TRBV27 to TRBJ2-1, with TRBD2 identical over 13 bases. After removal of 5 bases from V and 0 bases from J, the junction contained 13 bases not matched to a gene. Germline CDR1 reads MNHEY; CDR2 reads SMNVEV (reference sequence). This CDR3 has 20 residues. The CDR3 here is CASSPPPGLAGKDSYNEQFF. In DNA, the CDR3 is TGTGCCAGCAGTCCCCCCCCGGGACTAGCGGGGAAAGACTCCTACAATGAGCAGTTCTTC.

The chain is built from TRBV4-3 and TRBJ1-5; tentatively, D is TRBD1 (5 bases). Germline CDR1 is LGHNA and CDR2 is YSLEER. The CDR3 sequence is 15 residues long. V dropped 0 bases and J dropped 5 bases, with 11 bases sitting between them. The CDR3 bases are TGCGCCAGCAGCCAAGATAGCAGGGCAGATCAGCCCCAGCATTTT. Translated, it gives CASSQDSRADQPQHF.

Written as DNA, the CDR3 is TGTGCCAGCAGTATTGGGGCAGGGCAGGGCACTGAAGCTTTCTTT. It translates to CASSIGAGQGTEAFF. The V gene is TRBV12-3 or TRBV12-4, the J gene TRBJ1-1; D may be TRBD1 (5 bases). CDR3 size: 15 residues. V was cut by 5 bases and J by 4 bases, with 17 bases left in between.

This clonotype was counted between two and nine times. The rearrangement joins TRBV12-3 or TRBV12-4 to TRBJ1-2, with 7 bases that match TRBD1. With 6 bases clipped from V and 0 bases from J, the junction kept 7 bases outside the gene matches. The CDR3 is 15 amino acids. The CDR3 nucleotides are TGTGCCAGCAGCTCCGACAGGGTAGCTAACTATGGCTACACCTTC. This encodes CASSSDRVANYGYTF.

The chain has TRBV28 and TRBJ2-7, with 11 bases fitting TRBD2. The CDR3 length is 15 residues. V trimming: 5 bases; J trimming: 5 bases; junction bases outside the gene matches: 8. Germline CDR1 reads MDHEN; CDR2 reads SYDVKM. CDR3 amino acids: CASSLLRLAGNEQYF. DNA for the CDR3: TGTGCCAGCAGTCTCCTTAGACTAGCGGGGAACGAGCAGTACTTC.

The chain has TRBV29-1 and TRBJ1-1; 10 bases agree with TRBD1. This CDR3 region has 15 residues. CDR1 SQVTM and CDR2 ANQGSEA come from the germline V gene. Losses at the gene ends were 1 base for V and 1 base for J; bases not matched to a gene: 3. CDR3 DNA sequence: TGCAGCGTTGAAGCTCGGACAGGGGGGAACACTGAAGCTTTCTTT. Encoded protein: CSVEARTGGNTEAFF.

The CDR3, as DNA: TGCGCCAGCAGCTTGGGGTCCGGGGAAACCAATGAGCAGTTCTTC. It translates to CASSLGSGETNEQFF. The rearrangement joins TRBV5-1 to TRBJ2-1; TRBD2 might be the D (5 bases). This CDR3 is 15 amino acids long. Germline CDR1 SGHRS, CDR2 YFSETQ. Trimming removed 0 bases from V and 6 bases from J, with 13 bases in between.

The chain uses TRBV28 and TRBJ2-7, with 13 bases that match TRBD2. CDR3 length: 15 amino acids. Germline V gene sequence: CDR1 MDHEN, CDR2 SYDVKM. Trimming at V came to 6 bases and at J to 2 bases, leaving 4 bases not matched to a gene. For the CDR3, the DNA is TGTGCCAGCAGCCCGGGACTAGCGGGAACCTACGAGCAGTACTTC. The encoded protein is CASSPGLAGTYEQYF.

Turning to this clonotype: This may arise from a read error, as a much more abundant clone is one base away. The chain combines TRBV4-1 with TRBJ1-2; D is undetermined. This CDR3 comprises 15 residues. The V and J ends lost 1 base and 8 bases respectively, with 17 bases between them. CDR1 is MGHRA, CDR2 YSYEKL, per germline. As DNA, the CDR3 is TGCGCCAGCAGCCAAGGATGGGGAGGAAGGCAAGGCTACACCTTC. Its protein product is CASSQGWGGRQGYTF.

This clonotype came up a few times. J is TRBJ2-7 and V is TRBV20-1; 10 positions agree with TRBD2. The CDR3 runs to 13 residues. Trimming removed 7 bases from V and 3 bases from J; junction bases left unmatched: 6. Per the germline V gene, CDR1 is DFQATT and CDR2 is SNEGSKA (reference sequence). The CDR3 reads CSGRSSGGYEQYF. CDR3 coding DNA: TGCAGTGGACGGTCTAGCGGGGGCTACGAGCAGTACTTC.

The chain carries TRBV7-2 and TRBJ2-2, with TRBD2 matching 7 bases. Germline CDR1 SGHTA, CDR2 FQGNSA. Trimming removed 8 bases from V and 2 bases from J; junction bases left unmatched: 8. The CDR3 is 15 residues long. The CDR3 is CASPPASGNTGELFF. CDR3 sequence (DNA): TGTGCCAGCCCCCCGGCTAGCGGTAACACCGGGGAGCTGTTTTTT.

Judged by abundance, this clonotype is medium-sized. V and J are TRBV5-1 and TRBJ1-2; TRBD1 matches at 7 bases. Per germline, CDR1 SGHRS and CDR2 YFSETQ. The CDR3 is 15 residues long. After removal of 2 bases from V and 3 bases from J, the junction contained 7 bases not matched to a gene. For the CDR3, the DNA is TGCGCCAGCAGCTTAACAGGGGCATCGTACTATGGCTACACCTTC. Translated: CASSLTGASYYGYTF.

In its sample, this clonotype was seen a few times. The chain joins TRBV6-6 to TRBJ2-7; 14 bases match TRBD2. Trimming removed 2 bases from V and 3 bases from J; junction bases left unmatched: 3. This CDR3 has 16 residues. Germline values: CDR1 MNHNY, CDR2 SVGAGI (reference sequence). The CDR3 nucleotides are TGTGCCAGCAGTTACGGGACTAGCGGGAGCGGCTACGAGCAGTACTTC. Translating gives CASSYGTSGSGYEQYF.

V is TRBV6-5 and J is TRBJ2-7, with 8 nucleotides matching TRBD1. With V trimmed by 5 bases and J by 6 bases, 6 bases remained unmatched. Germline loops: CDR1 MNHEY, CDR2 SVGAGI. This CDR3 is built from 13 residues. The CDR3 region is CASSADRAVEQYF. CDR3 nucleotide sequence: TGTGCCAGCAGTGCGGACAGGGCAGTCGAGCAGTACTTC.

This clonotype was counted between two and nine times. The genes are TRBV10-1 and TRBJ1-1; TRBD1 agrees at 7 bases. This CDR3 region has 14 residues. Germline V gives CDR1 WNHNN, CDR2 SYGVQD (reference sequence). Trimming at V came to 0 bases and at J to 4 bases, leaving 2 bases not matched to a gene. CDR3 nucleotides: TGCGCCAGCAGTGAGTCGGGGACAGCCACTGAAGCTTTCTTT. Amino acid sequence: CASSESGTATEAFF.

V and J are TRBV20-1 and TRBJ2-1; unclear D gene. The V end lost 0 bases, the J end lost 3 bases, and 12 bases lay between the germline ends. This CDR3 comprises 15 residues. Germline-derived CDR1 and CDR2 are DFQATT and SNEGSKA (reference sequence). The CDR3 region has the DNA TGCAGTGCTAGAGAGGATTGGCGGAACTACAATGAGCAGTTCTTC. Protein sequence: CSAREDWRNYNEQFF.

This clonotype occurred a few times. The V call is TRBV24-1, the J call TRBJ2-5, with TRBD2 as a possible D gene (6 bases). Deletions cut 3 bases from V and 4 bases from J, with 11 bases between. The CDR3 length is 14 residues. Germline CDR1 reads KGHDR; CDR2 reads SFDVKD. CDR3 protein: CATSDPGRIETQYF. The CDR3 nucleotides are TGTGCCACCAGTGATCCAGGGAGGATAGAGACCCAGTACTTC.

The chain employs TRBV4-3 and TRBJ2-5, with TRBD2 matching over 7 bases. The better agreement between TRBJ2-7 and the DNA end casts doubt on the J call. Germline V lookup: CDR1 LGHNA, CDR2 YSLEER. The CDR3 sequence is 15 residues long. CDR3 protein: CASSRAGSAPYEQYF. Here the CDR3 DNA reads TGCGCCAGCAGCCGAGCGGGATCTGCCCCCTACGAGCAGTACTTC.

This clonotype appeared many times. This chain's CDR3 is CASSLGTEKGWRYF. The CDR3 nucleotides are TGTGCCAGCAGCTTAGGGACAGAGAAAGGTTGGAGGTACTTC. The chain uses TRBV7-9 and TRBJ2-7, with D possibly matching TRBD1 (6 bases). The CDR3 is 14 amino acids. The ends were cut back, 1 base at V and 12 bases at J, with 19 bases in the middle. Germline V gene lookup returns CDR1 SEHNR and CDR2 FQNEAQ (reference sequence).

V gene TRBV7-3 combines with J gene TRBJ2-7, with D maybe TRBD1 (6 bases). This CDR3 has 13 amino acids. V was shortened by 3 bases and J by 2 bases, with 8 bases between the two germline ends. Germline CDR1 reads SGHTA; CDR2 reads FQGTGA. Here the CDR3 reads CASSLGHPYEQYF. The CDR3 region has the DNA TGTGCCAGCAGCTTGGGACATCCCTACGAGCAGTACTTC.